Each of the 20 T cell receptor beta chains below was sequenced from the same sample in a study of blood T cell repertoires in COVID-19. The repertoire was sequenced with immunoSEQ multiplex PCR; TCRdb's copy has only in-frame clones and lacks some. This table has 400,000 or so clones, roughly 86% appearing once. Sequencing used PBMCs or T cells enriched from blood (not recorded which). The receptors derive from a woman aged 40 to 50 with acute COVID-19.

The genes are TRBV2 and TRBJ2-7; possible D gene TRBD2, 5 bases. From germline, CDR1 is SNHLY and CDR2 FYNNEI. The V and J ends lost 10 bases and 2 bases respectively, with 18 bases between them. The CDR3 has 14 residues. The CDR3 nucleotides are TGTGCCACCCGCCGGGGAACTCCTACCTACGAGCAGTACTTC. Its translation is CATRRGTPTYEQYF.

V gene TRBV19 combines with J gene TRBJ1-1; 8 nucleotides line up with TRBD1. With V trimmed by 6 bases and J by 1 base, 4 bases remained unmatched. The germline V gene encodes CDR1 LNHDA and CDR2 SQIVND (reference sequence). The CDR3 runs to 14 residues. This CDR3 reads CASRTQGANTEAFF. For the CDR3, the DNA is TGTGCCAGTAGGACCCAGGGGGCGAACACTGAAGCTTTCTTT.

The chain carries TRBV6-5 and TRBJ2-1; 9 bases are a match to TRBD2. Germline CDR1 is MNHEY and CDR2 is SVGAGI. The CDR3 extends over 15 amino acids. V was pared by 6 bases and J by 7 bases, with 10 bases of the junction left unmatched. The CDR3 loop is CASSSGAGGANEQFF. CDR3 DNA: TGTGCCAGCAGCTCTGGAGCGGGGGGTGCGAATGAGCAGTTCTTC.

The rearrangement links TRBV27 to TRBJ2-7; the match to TRBD2 covers 12 bases. The V gene end was trimmed by 7 bases and the J gene end by 4 bases; junction bases not matched to a gene: 8. CDR1 and CDR2 (germline): MNHEY, SMNVEV (reference sequence). The CDR3 has 15 amino acids. Written as DNA, the CDR3 is TGTGCCAGCACTTCGCTAGCGGGGGGGCGGTACGAGCAGTACTTC. Encoded protein: CASTSLAGGRYEQYF.

The CDR3 coding sequence is TGTGCCAGCAGCTCGGCTCTGGGGGGGTCCTACGAGCAGTACTTC. This codes for CASSSALGGSYEQYF. The V gene is TRBV7-9, the J gene TRBJ2-7; 7 positions match TRBD2. The CDR3 extends over 15 amino acids. V gave up 4 bases and J gave up 1 base; unmatched junction bases: 7. Germline lookup yields CDR1 SEHNR and CDR2 FQNEAQ (reference sequence).

The V and J genes are TRBV14 and TRBJ1-2; D is perhaps TRBD1 (5 bases). CDR3 length equals 14 residues. Germline assignment: CDR1 SGHDN and CDR2 FVKESK. The germline V and J ends were trimmed by 5 bases and 4 bases, with 14 bases remaining between them. The CDR3 reads CASSSQSGRYGYTF. The DNA of the CDR3 is TGTGCCAGCAGCTCGCAATCAGGGCGCTATGGCTACACCTTC.

This clone showed up just once. The chain has TRBV15 and TRBJ1-2; the D gene is possibly TRBD1 (5 bases). This CDR3 comprises 13 residues. Looked up from germline, CDR1 is LNHNV and CDR2 is YYDKDF (reference sequence). Trimming cost V 5 bases and J 8 bases, with 15 bases left between them. CDR3 DNA: TGTGCCACCAGCCCTGGGGGGGGACGAGGCTACACCTTC. Protein product: CATSPGGGRGYTF.

The V call is TRBV3-1 (or the pseudogene TRBV3-2), the J call TRBJ2-5; TRBD2 agrees at 8 bases. The CDR3 is 13 residues long. V shed 8 bases and J 4 bases; nucleotides not matched to a gene: 6. Germline CDR1 is LGHDT and CDR2 is YNNKEL (reference sequence). In nucleotides, the CDR3 is TGTGCCAGCCGTCTTGCGGGGGGAGAGACCCAGTACTTC. Translated: CASRLAGGETQYF.

Comments on this clone: A much larger clone sits a single nucleotide away, making a read error possible. This chain links TRBV24-1 with TRBJ2-1, with D possibly matching TRBD1 (6 bases). The CDR3 has 16 residues. V was trimmed by 3 bases and J by 0 bases, leaving 11 bases between them. Per germline, CDR1 KGHDR and CDR2 SFDVKD. CDR3 in amino acids: CATSDMDSRSYNEQFF. The CDR3 coding sequence is TGTGCCACCAGTGATATGGACAGCCGCTCCTACAATGAGCAGTTCTTC.

The count of this clone is one. The chain is built from TRBV10-3 and TRBJ2-3, with 9 bases lining up with TRBD1. CDR1 ENHRY and CDR2 SYGVKD come from the germline V gene. The CDR3 is 15 residues long. V dropped 10 bases and J dropped 1; count of bases not matched to a gene: 9. The CDR3 sequence: CATFDRDRGTDTQYF. In nucleotides, the CDR3 is TGTGCCACTTTTGACCGGGACAGGGGCACAGATACGCAGTATTTT.

The J gene is TRBJ1-2, the V gene TRBV5-8, with D possibly being TRBD1 (5 bases). V lost 2 bases, J lost 4 bases, and 15 bases lay in between. There are 15 residues in the CDR3. Germline V CDR1 and CDR2: SGHTS, YDEGEE. CDR3: CASSLDLGRGYGYTF. The DNA of the CDR3 is TGTGCCAGCAGCTTAGACCTGGGTAGGGGCTATGGCTACACCTTC.

The rearrangement joins TRBV12-3 or TRBV12-4 to TRBJ1-3; no definite D call. The length of the CDR3 is 13 residues. Trimming shortened V by 6 bases and J by 4 bases, and 10 bases separated the two germline ends. CDR3 residues: CASRPGYGNTIYF. The CDR3 region has the DNA TGTGCCAGCAGGCCAGGTTACGGAAACACCATATATTTT.

A single count supports this clone. V is TRBV7-9 and J is TRBJ1-2; D is perhaps TRBD1 (5 bases). The CDR3 runs 14 residues. Germline assignment: CDR1 SEHNR and CDR2 FQNEAQ (reference sequence). V lost 1 base to trimming and J lost 8 bases, with 14 bases between them. The CDR3 loop is CASSLDRGGEGYTF. CDR3 sequence (DNA): TGTGCCAGCAGCTTAGACCGCGGGGGGGAAGGCTACACCTTC.

The chain links TRBV3-1 (or the pseudogene TRBV3-2) to TRBJ2-2; 7 bases are a match to TRBD2. V dropped 2 bases and J dropped 0; count of bases not matched to a gene: 6. CDR1 LGHDT and CDR2 YNNKEL come from the germline V gene (reference sequence). CDR3 length equals 17 residues. CDR3 protein: CASSQPAGDANTGELFF. Here the CDR3 DNA reads TGTGCCAGCAGCCAACCTGCGGGGGATGCGAACACCGGGGAGCTGTTTTTT.

This clone has only a few counts. This rearrangement joins TRBV5-5 to TRBJ2-5; unclear D gene. V shed 4 bases and J shed 0 bases, with 7 bases lying between them. The CDR3 covers 13 residues. Looked up from germline, CDR1 is SGHKS and CDR2 is YYEKEE (reference sequence). The CDR3: CASSADNQETQYF. CDR3 sequence (DNA): TGTGCCAGCAGCGCTGACAACCAAGAGACCCAGTACTTC.

The chain couples TRBV9 to TRBJ2-1, with D possibly being TRBD2 (6 bases). The V end lost 0 bases, the J end lost 3 bases, and 16 bases lay between the germline ends. Germline loops: CDR1 SGDLS, CDR2 YYNGEE. The length of the CDR3 is 17 residues. The chain's CDR3 is CASSVGPMGGNYNEQFF. The CDR3 DNA follows: TGTGCCAGCAGCGTAGGTCCCATGGGGGGAAACTACAATGAGCAGTTCTTC. Full variable domain (outside the CDR3, taken from reference TRBV9 and TRBJ2-1): DSGVTQTPKHLITATGQRVTLRCSPRSGDLSVYWYQQSLDQGLQFLIQYYNGEERAKGNILERFSAQQFPDLHSELNLSSLELGDSALYFCASSVGPMGGNYNEQFFGPGTRLTVL.

The chain couples TRBV10-2 to TRBJ2-1, with 8 nucleotides matching TRBD2. This CDR3 region has 15 residues. The germline CDR1 and CDR2 sequences are WSHSY and SAAADI. After removal of 4 bases from V and 3 bases from J, the junction contained 5 bases not matched to a gene. CDR3 sequence: CASSGSGGHYNEQFF. In DNA form, the CDR3 reads TGCGCCAGCAGTGGGAGCGGGGGACACTACAATGAGCAGTTCTTC.

V gene TRBV15 combines with J gene TRBJ1-4; 10 bases map to TRBD1. CDR1 is LNHNV, CDR2 YYDKDF, per germline (reference sequence). V shed 2 bases, J shed 5 bases, and the junction held 2 bases outside the gene matches. The CDR3 is 15 amino acids. The CDR3 region is CATSRPGQGNEKLFF. Written as DNA, the CDR3 is TGTGCCACCAGCAGACCGGGACAGGGGAATGAAAAACTGTTTTTT.

V gene TRBV6-6 combines with J gene TRBJ2-7; D not resolved. Trimming removed 4 bases at V and 0 bases at J, with 10 bases between. CDR3 size: 14 residues. CDR1 is MNHNY and CDR2 is SVGAGI in the germline V gene (reference sequence). For the CDR3, the DNA is TGTGCCAGCAGTTCGGAAGGCGGCTCCTACGAGCAGTACTTC. It specifies CASSSEGGSYEQYF.

This clone was recorded only once. The chain uses TRBV6-2 or TRBV6-3 and TRBJ2-7; TRBD1 aligns across 9 bases. J lost 1 base, V lost 6 bases, and 10 bases had no gene match. Germline values: CDR1 MNHEY, CDR2 SVGEGT. This CDR3 region has 16 residues. DNA for the CDR3: TGTGCCAGCAGCCGGTTACCGGGACAGGGTTCCTACGAGCAGTACTTC. It is translated as CASSRLPGQGSYEQYF.